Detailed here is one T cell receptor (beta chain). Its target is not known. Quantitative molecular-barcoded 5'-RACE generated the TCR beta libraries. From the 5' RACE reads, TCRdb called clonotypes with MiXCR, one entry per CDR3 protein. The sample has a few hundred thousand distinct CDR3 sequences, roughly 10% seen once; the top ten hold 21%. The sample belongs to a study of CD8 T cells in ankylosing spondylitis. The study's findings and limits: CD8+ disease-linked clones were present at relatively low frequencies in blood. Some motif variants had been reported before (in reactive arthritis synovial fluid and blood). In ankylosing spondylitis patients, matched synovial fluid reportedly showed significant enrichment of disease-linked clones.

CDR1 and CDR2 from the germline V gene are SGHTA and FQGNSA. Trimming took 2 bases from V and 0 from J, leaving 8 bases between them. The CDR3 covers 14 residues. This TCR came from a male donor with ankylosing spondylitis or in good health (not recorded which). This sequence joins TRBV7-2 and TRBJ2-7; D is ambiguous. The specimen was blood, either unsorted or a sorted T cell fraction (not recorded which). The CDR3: CASSLMADSYEQYF. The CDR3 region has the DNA TGTGCCAGCAGCTTAATGGCCGACTCCTACGAGCAGTACTTC.